The entry below gives a single TCR beta chain sequence along with its context. Its antigen is unknown. The CDR3 sequence is 15 residues long. V lost 5 bases to trimming and J lost 6 bases; unmatched junction nucleotides: 10. Germline lookup yields CDR1 SGHTA and CDR2 FQGTGA. 13 Jbeta primers and 60 Vbeta primers were used for the PCR. Produced via immunoSEQ multiplex PCR; TCRdb's table is partial and in-frame only. Of approximately 150,000 clones listed, roughly 85% are singletons. These data belong to a study of cytomegalovirus exposure and HLA in healthy donors. Findings and caveats of the study: A link between a missense DCLRE1C variant and TCR beta V- and J-gene trimming emerged from a later analysis. Later on, an analysis found that several of the most significant clusters appeared to be linked to common viral pathogens, which included parvovirus B19.

This receptor was taken from a man aged 30 to 45 in good health and CMV-seropositive. The sequenced sample consisted of PBMCs. This chain joins TRBV7-3 and TRBJ2-3; 8 bases align to TRBD1. The chain's CDR3 is CASSQRTGLEDTQYF. CDR3 DNA sequence: TGTGCCAGCAGCCAGAGGACAGGGTTGGAGGATACGCAGTATTTT.